The TCR beta chain under discussion was sequenced for a study of shared clonotypes between healthy human individuals. For the study at large: Three plates each covered CD4 naive and memory; CD8 naive two, CD8 memory one. Study-level points and caveats: When compared with the clonotypes that were shared by all four sorted-subset donors, the non-shared clonotypes turned out to have lower generation probabilities. Inspection by rarefaction showed sorted-subset sequencing to be incomplete despite large depth.

Both subsets, CD45RA+ naive and CD45RA-negative memory, were split from the CD4+ cells. Data came from immunoSEQ multiplex PCR; TCRdb stores just in-frame clones and leaves some out. This sample has some 2 million clones; 90% to 95% occur once, and the top ten carry more than 0.1%. With respect to this clone: Its specificity is not known.

The CDR3 totals 14 residues. Per the germline V gene, CDR1 is ENHRY and CDR2 is SYGVKD. V was cut by 8 bases and J by 3 bases, with 16 bases left in between. This TCR was recovered from a man aged 18 to 30 in good health. Material for sequencing was naive CD4+ T cells sorted from blood. Subset in this sample: CD45RA+ positively selected. This sequence joins TRBV10-3 and TRBJ2-5; D might be TRBD2 (7 bases). DNA of the CDR3: TGTGCCATCCGCGACGGCGGGGGCAAAGAGACCCAGTACTTC. This encodes CAIRDGGGKETQYF.